Given below is one T cell receptor beta chain in context. Its cognate antigen is unknown. Using immunoSEQ multiplex PCR, the repertoire was profiled, and TCRdb retains in-frame clones only, with some absent. The sample contains 30,000 to 35,000 clones, about 74% of which appear only once. The entry originates in a study of OX40 agonist ivuxolimab in advanced cancers. Overall study findings and caveats: With doses of 0.1-3.0 mg/kg, partial responders showed among the lowest clonal expansion. At doses 0.1 to 3.0 mg/kg, CD4+ and CD8+ clones expanded.

The germline gives CDR1 MRHNA, CDR2 SNTAGT. The CDR3 is 18 residues long. V shed 3 bases and J shed 0 bases, with 18 bases lying between them. Sample: CD4+ or CD8+ T cells sorted from blood, taken in a trial of the OX40 agonist ivuxolimab. The V call is TRBV6-4, the J call TRBJ2-1; D possibly corresponds to TRBD2 (6 bases). This clonotype was sampled from an adult with an advanced solid tumor such as melanoma, head and neck, liver or kidney cancer. The CDR3 DNA follows: TGTGCCAGCAGTGAGGAGGGGCAGGACATTGTCTCCTACAATGAGCAGTTCTTC. Residues: CASSEEGQDIVSYNEQFF.